This T cell receptor (beta chain) was profiled in a study of long-term antiretroviral therapy in people with HIV. Study results and limitations: HIV repertoires had narrower CDR3 length ranges than controls. With ART, diversity went up but was still lower than in transplant donor controls.

This clone was found once. The antigen is not known. Survey-level resolution applied to immunoSEQ assay v3.0. Profiled with immunoSEQ multiplex PCR; TCRdb holds only in-frame clones, not every one. This sample yields around 21,000 clones, of which roughly 80% are seen a single time; 5.6% belongs to the top ten. V lost 4 bases and J lost 4, with 13 bases in between. This CDR3 comprises 14 residues. Germline V lookup: CDR1 SGDLS, CDR2 YYNGEE. The receptor comes from a woman aged 30 to 39 with HIV. The material sequenced was unsorted PBMCs, taken 0.2 years after starting antiretroviral therapy. The V gene is TRBV9, the J gene TRBJ2-3; possibly TRBD2 for D (6 bases). For the CDR3, the DNA is TGTGCCAGCAGCCTTCGGGAGCTCCCAGATACGCAGTATTTT. This encodes CASSLRELPDTQYF.